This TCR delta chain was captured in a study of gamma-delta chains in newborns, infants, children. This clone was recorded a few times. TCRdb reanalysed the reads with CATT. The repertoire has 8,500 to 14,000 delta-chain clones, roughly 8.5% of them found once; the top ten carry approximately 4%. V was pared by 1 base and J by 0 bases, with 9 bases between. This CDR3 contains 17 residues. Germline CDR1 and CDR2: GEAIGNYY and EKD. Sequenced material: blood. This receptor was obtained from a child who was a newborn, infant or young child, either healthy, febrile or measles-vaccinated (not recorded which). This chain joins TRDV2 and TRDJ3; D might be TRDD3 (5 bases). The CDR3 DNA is TGTGCCTGTGACACGACTGGACTCTCCTGGGACACCCGACAGATGTTTTTC. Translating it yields CACDTTGLSWDTRQMFF.